The rows below give T cell receptor beta chains drawn from one sample of a study of vaccination and CD4 T cells after COVID-19. TCRdb re-called the PCR reads with MiXCR, one entry per CDR3 protein. This table has some 20,000 distinct CDR3 sequences, about 40% appearing once. Their antigens are not known. The sequencing used CD4+ T cells from blood, cultured in vitro, collected before SARS-CoV-2 vaccination. The source is a human donor who had recovered from COVID-19. The CDR3 runs from the conserved cysteine through the conserved F or W. A D gene is named only where the DNA matches it firmly. Size is omitted from some rows. Given values are once, few, many or a class for expanded clones.

j_call: TRBJ1-6
d_call: .
v_call: TRBV7-9
clone_size: .
cdr3_nt: TGTGCCAGCAGCTTAGGGGCTCCCGCATTCTCACCCCTCCACTTT
cdr3_aa: CASSLGAPAFSPLHF

j_call: TRBJ1-2
d_call: TRBD1
v_call: TRBV25-1
clone_size: .
cdr3_nt: TGTGCCAGCAGTGTGGTGGACAGGGTTAGAGCGAACTATGGCTACACCTTC
cdr3_aa: CASSVVDRVRANYGYTF

j_call: TRBJ1-1
d_call: .
v_call: TRBV20-1
clone_size: .
cdr3_nt: TGCAGTGCCACATTGCGGGGACGGCGGGGCTCTGAAGCTTTCTTT
cdr3_aa: CSATLRGRRGSEAFF

j_call: TRBJ1-5
d_call: .
v_call: TRBV20-1
clone_size: .
cdr3_nt: TGCAGTGCTAGAGATAGGATCGGGAGCACTCAGCCCCAGCATTTT
cdr3_aa: CSARDRIGSTQPQHF

j_call: TRBJ2-5
d_call: .
v_call: TRBV24-1
clone_size: few
cdr3_nt: TGTGCCACCAGTGATAGTAGCGGACAAGAGACCCAGTACTTC
cdr3_aa: CATSDSSGQETQYF

j_call: TRBJ2-4
d_call: .
v_call: TRBV24-1
clone_size: .
cdr3_nt: TGTGCCACCAGTGACCGGGACGAAAACATTCAGTACTTC
cdr3_aa: CATSDRDENIQYF

j_call: TRBJ2-3
d_call: TRBD2
v_call: TRBV7-3
clone_size: .
cdr3_nt: TGTGCCAGCAGCCCCTCTCTGGGGGGGGGCACAGATACGCAGTATTTT
cdr3_aa: CASSPSLGGGTDTQYF

j_call: TRBJ2-1
d_call: TRBD2
v_call: TRBV7-2
clone_size: .
cdr3_nt: TGTGCCAGCAGCTTGATTAGGACTAGCGGGGACTCCTACAATGAGCAGTTCTTC
cdr3_aa: CASSLIRTSGDSYNEQFF

j_call: TRBJ1-5
d_call: TRBD1
v_call: TRBV6-2/TRBV6-3
clone_size: few
cdr3_nt: TGTGCCAGCAGTTATAGTAGCGGGACAGGGGGCTTTTCTAGCAATCAGCCCCAGCATTTT
cdr3_aa: CASSYSSGTGGFSSNQPQHF

j_call: TRBJ2-6
d_call: .
v_call: TRBV6-5
clone_size: few
cdr3_nt: TGTGCCAGCAGTTACGGCTCTGGGGCCAACGTCCTGACTTTC
cdr3_aa: CASSYGSGANVLTF

j_call: TRBJ2-5
d_call: .
v_call: TRBV6-1
clone_size: .
cdr3_nt: TGTGCCAGCAGTGCCGACAGACAGCGGACCCAGTACTTC
cdr3_aa: CASSADRQRTQYF

j_call: TRBJ1-6
d_call: TRBD1
v_call: TRBV4-1
clone_size: .
cdr3_nt: TGCGCCAGCAGCCAAGACAGGGGGCGAGGGAATTCACCCCTCCACTTT
cdr3_aa: CASSQDRGRGNSPLHF

j_call: TRBJ1-2
d_call: .
v_call: TRBV6-1
clone_size: .
cdr3_nt: TGTGCCAGCAGTCCACATCAGTCTAATGGCCACACCTTC
cdr3_aa: CASSPHQSNGHTF

j_call: TRBJ1-1
d_call: .
v_call: TRBV20-1
clone_size: .
cdr3_nt: TGCAGTGCTAGGGCCCCGGGAATCACTGAAGCTTTCTTT
cdr3_aa: CSARAPGITEAFF

j_call: TRBJ1-5
d_call: .
v_call: TRBV12-3/TRBV12-4
clone_size: .
cdr3_nt: TGTGCCAGCAGTAGCTTGGCCAGCAATCAGCCCCAGCATTTT
cdr3_aa: CASSSLASNQPQHF

j_call: TRBJ1-1
d_call: TRBD1
v_call: TRBV12-3/TRBV12-4
clone_size: .
cdr3_nt: TGTGCCAGCAGTCAAAGGACAGGGGAGGGCACTGAAGCTTTCTTT
cdr3_aa: CASSQRTGEGTEAFF

j_call: TRBJ1-1
d_call: TRBD1
v_call: TRBV2
clone_size: .
cdr3_nt: TGTGCCAGCAGTGCGGGACAGGCGATGAACACTGAAGCTTTCTTT
cdr3_aa: CASSAGQAMNTEAFF